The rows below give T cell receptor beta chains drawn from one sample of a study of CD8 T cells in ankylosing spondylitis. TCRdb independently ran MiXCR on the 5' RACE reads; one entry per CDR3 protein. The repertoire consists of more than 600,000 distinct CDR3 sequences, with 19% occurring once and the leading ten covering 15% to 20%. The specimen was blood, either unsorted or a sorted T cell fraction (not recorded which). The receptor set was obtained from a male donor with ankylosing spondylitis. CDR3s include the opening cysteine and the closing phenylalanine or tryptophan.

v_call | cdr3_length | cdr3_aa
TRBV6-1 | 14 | CASSDRQLNTEAFF
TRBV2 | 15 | CASSAMGGPTDTQYF
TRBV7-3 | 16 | CASSLTGGSPADEQFF
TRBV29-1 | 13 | CSVVAIANTEAFF
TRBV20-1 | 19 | CSARDAGTNEVARNQPQHF
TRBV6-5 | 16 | CASSYSIEGMGTEAFF
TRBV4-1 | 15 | CASSPARTLRYEQYF
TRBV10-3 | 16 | CAISRSGTGTYNEQFF
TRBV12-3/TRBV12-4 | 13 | CASWAGGGTEAFF
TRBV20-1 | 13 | CSASDRGSYGYTF
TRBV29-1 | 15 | CSVEVPGGHTYEQYF
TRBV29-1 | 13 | CSVFRDRIYGYTF
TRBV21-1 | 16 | CASSKGGRERCYEQYF
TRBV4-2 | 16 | CASSPEWGLGDTEAFF
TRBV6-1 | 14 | CASSEDRMNEKLFF
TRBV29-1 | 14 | CSVVEDRGSNEQFF
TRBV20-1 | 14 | CSASPDRANYGYTF
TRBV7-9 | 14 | CASSPPGQVAGYTF
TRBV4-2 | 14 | CASSQDRQKNIQYF
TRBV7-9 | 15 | CASSLITVGSEKLFF
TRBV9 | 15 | CASSDKTGTGGEQYF
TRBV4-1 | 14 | CASSQGREGETQYF
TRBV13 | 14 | CASSFSYRAGELFF
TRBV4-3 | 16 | CASSQDRASSTDTQYF
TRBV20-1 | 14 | CSAKRQGSGEKLFF
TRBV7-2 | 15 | CASSLVGTGGLRAFF
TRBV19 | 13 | CASSPWNTGELFF
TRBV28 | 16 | CASSPGVARSTDTQYF
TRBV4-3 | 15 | CASSQDRDYAYEQYF
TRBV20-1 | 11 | CSAPYSGSEFF
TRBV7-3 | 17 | CASSLTQAGQGTHEQYF
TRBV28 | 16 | CASSSTGKQGHGGYTF
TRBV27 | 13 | CASSLLDRGEQFF
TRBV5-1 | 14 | CASSFTLGTDTQYF
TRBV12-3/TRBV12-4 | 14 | CASSLRDPRDTQYF
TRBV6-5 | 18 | CASSYQGLAGGQTGELFF
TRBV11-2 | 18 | CASSKTRSGGGPGTEAFF
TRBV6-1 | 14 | CASRKGQGLLEQYF
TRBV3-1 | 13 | CASSLGVGETQYF
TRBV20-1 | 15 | CSAKLGQGAIYGYTF
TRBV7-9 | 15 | CASSLIQGSSDTQYF
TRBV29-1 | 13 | CSVEIPSYNEQFF